This T cell receptor beta chain was documented in a study of blood T cell repertoires in COVID-19. The V gene's germline CDR1 is KGHSH and CDR2 LQKENI. There are 14 residues in the CDR3. V shed 8 bases and J shed 1 base, with 14 bases lying between them. In its sample, this clone was seen once. As originally analysed: How many nucleated cells were present was estimated from reference gene primer amplification. Clones were read by immunoSEQ multiplex PCR, and TCRdb kept only the in-frame ones, dropping some. Clonal size and the V and J genes are those of that table, whereas D and trimming came from the DNA. The sample holds under 450,000 clones, 75% to 90% seen once.

The chain has TRBV18 and TRBJ1-1, with TRBD1 as a possible D gene (6 bases). Material: peripheral blood. This sequence was found in a woman in her sixties with COVID-19, enrolled during active disease. The CDR3 here is CASSRGGENTEAFF. The CDR3 bases are TGTGCCAGCAGTAGGGGGGGAGAGAACACTGAAGCTTTCTTT.